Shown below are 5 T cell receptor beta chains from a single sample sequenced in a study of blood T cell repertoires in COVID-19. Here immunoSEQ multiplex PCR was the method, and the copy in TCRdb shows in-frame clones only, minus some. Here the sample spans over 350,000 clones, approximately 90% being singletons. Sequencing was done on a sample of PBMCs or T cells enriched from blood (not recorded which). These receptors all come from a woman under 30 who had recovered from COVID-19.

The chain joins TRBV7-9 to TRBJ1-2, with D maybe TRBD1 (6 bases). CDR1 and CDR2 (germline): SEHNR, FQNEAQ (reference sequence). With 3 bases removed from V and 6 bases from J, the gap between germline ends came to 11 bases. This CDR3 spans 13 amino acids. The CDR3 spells CASSFLQGDGYTF. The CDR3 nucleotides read TGTGCCAGCAGCTTCCTACAGGGAGATGGCTACACCTTC.

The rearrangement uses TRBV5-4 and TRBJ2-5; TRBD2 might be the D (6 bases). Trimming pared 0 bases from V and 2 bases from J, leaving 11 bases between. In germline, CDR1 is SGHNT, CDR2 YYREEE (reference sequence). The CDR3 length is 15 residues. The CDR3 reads CASSLGGLKQETQYF. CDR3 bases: TGTGCCAGCAGCTTGGGAGGACTAAAACAAGAGACCCAGTACTTC. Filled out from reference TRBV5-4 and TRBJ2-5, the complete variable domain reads ETGVTQSPTHLIKTRGQQVTLRCSSQSGHNTVSWYQQALGQGPQFIFQYYREEENGRGNFPPRFSGLQFPNYSSELNVNALELDDSALYLCASSLGGLKQETQYFGPGTRLLVL.

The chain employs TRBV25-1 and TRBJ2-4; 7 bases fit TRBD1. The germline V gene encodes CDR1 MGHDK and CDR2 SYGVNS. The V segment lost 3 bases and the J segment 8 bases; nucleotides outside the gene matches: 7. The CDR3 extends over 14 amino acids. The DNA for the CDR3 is TGTGCCAGCAGTGAGAGGGGGCAGGGCGACATTCAGTACTTC. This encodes CASSERGQGDIQYF.

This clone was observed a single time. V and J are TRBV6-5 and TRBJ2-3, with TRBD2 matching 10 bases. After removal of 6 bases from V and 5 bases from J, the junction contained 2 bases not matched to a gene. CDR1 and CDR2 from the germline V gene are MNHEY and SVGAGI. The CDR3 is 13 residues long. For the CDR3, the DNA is TGTGCCAGCAGACTAGCGGGGCAAGATACGCAGTATTTT. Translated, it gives CASRLAGQDTQYF.

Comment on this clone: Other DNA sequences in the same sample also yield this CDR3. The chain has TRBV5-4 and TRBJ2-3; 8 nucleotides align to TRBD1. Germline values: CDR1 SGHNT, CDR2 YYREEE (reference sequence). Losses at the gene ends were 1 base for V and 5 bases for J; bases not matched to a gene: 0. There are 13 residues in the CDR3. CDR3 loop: CASSLTGGDTQYF. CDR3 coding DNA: TGTGCCAGCAGCTTGACAGGGGGAGATACGCAGTATTTT. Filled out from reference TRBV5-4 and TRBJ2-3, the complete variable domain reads ETGVTQSPTHLIKTRGQQVTLRCSSQSGHNTVSWYQQALGQGPQFIFQYYREEENGRGNFPPRFSGLQFPNYSSELNVNALELDDSALYLCASSLTGGDTQYFGPGTRLTVL.